The 3 T cell receptor beta chains presented below share a single source sample, sequenced in a study of shared clonotypes between healthy human individuals. Method: immunoSEQ multiplex PCR; TCRdb's copy keeps in-frame clones and lacks some. Among some 470,000 clones listed, over 65% were seen once. Sample: PBMCs. Receptors were obtained from a woman between 35 and 50 years old in good health. Some clones in this sample may be carry-over from other donors' samples.

This chain links TRBV19 with TRBJ1-5; the D is unclear. With 4 bases removed from V and 1 base from J, the gap between germline ends came to 11 bases. The germline V gene has CDR1 LNHDA and CDR2 SQIVND (reference sequence). CDR3 size: 15 residues. The CDR3 loop reads CASSTLLGSNQPQHF. In DNA form, the CDR3 reads TGTGCCAGTAGTACCCTTCTTGGGAGCAATCAGCCCCAGCATTTT.

This sequence joins TRBV10-3 and TRBJ2-7; a possible D gene is TRBD1 (6 bases). Germline CDR1 ENHRY, CDR2 SYGVKD. The ends were cut back, 4 bases at V and 4 bases at J, with 11 bases in the middle. The CDR3 consists of 13 residues. The DNA of the CDR3 is TGTGCCATCAGTGTCCAGGGGATGTACGAGCAGTACTTC. Translating gives CAISVQGMYEQYF.

As DNA, the CDR3 is TGTGCCAGCACCACCCTGGTCGGGGGCCAAGAGACCCAGTACTTC. It is translated as CASTTLVGGQETQYF. J is TRBJ2-5 and V is TRBV28; tentative D call: TRBD2 (6 bases). The CDR3 is 15 amino acids. V lost 7 bases, J lost 1 base, and 16 bases lay in between. CDR1 MDHEN and CDR2 SYDVKM come from the germline V gene.